A selection of T cell receptor beta chains follows, all from one sample in a study of cytomegalovirus exposure and HLA in healthy donors. Profiled with immunoSEQ multiplex PCR; TCRdb holds only in-frame clones, not every one. This sample has 200,000 or so clones; 82% occur once, and the top ten carry approximately 6.5%. Sequencing was performed on PBMCs. Receptors originate from a woman aged 45-60 years in good health and CMV-seropositive. CDR3s include the opening cysteine and the closing phenylalanine or tryptophan. The D gene is left open where the match is weak. Clone size appears in some rows only: once, few, many, or a class for an expanded clone.

J: TRBJ1-6
V: TRBV7-2
D: -
length: 14
size: -
DNA: TGTGCCAGCAGCTTAGGACAGAATAATTCACCCCTCCACTTT
CDR3: CASSLGQNNSPLHF

J: TRBJ2-1
V: TRBV6-5
D: TRBD2
length: 16
size: -
DNA: TGTGCCAGCAGTTACGTAACTAGCGGGAGGGTCAATGAGCAGTTCTTC
CDR3: CASSYVTSGRVNEQFF

J: TRBJ1-3
V: TRBV6-6
D: -
length: 14
size: few
DNA: TGTGCCAGCAGTCCCCCGGGACAAGGAAACACCATATATTTT
CDR3: CASSPPGQGNTIYF

J: TRBJ1-2
V: TRBV27
D: -
length: 12
size: -
DNA: TGTGCCAGCAGTTCAGGGTCCTATGGCTACACCTTC
CDR3: CASSSGSYGYTF

J: TRBJ2-5
V: TRBV9
D: TRBD1
length: 15
size: -
DNA: TGTGCCAGCAGCCCCCGACAGGGATTGGGAGAGACCCAGTACTTC
CDR3: CASSPRQGLGETQYF

J: TRBJ2-1
V: TRBV25-1
D: -
length: 14
size: -
DNA: TGTGCCAGCAGTAGGCGGCTAATCTACAATGAGCAGTTCTTC
CDR3: CASSRRLIYNEQFF

J: TRBJ1-1
V: TRBV18
D: -
length: 15
size: -
DNA: TGTGCCAGCTCACCACTCAAACCGGGGGATCCTGAAGCTTTCTTT
CDR3: CASSPLKPGDPEAFF

J: TRBJ1-5
V: TRBV19
D: -
length: 15
size: -
DNA: TGTGCCAGTAGTACTGTCACCGGGGGCAATCAGCCCCAGCATTTT
CDR3: CASSTVTGGNQPQHF

J: TRBJ2-1
V: TRBV5-1
D: -
length: 15
size: -
DNA: TGCGCCAGCAGCATACCCTTAGCGGAACACAATGAGCAGTTCTTC
CDR3: CASSIPLAEHNEQFF

J: TRBJ2-4
V: TRBV15
D: TRBD2
length: 16
size: -
DNA: TGTGCCACCAGCGGGGGGGGAGAAATGATAGAAAACAGTCAGTACTTC
CDR3: CATSGGGEMIENSQYF

J: TRBJ2-7
V: TRBV6-5
D: TRBD1
length: 12
size: -
DNA: TGTGCCAGCAGCCCGACAGGGACCGAGCAGTACTTC
CDR3: CASSPTGTEQYF

J: TRBJ2-5
V: TRBV28
D: -
length: 13
size: -
DNA: TGTGCCAGCAGTTACGGGGGAGGAGAGACCCAGTACTTC
CDR3: CASSYGGGETQYF